The 25 T cell receptor beta chains below were found in one sample sequenced in a study of identical twins. TCRdb analysed the 5' RACE reads with MiXCR anew, one entry per CDR3 protein. The sample holds 500,000 to 550,000 distinct CDR3 sequences, under 25% seen once. The same sample was also used in a study of yellow fever vaccine responses in identical twins.

The sequenced sample consisted of CD4+ T cells sorted from blood. The receptors were gathered from a woman aged 18 to 35 in good health.

This clonotype was detected a few times. V usage is TRBV5-1 and J usage is TRBJ2-1; tentatively, D is TRBD1 or TRBD2 (5 bases each). CDR1 and CDR2 (germline): SGHRS, YFSETQ. CDR3 size: 16 residues. V was cut by 4 bases and J by 5 bases, with 19 bases left in between. The CDR3 spells CASSVLDSGPNNEQFF. The CDR3, as DNA: TGCGCCAGCAGCGTGCTAGACTCGGGACCAAACAATGAGCAGTTCTTC. Supplemented by reference TRBV5-1 and TRBJ2-1, the full variable domain reads KAGVTQTPRYLIKTRGQQVTLSCSPISGHRSVSWYQQTPGQGLQFLFEYFSETQRNKGNFPGRFSGRQFSNSRSEMNVSTLELGDSALYLCASSVLDSGPNNEQFFGPGTRLTVL.

There are a few counts of this clonotype. The rearrangement uses TRBV6-1 and TRBJ1-6; D remains unclear. The CDR3 is 19 amino acids. V lost 5 bases and J 2 bases, leaving 22 bases between the germline ends. Germline lookup yields CDR1 MNHNS and CDR2 SASEGT. CDR3 DNA: TGTGCCAGCAGTCAGCCAAATGGGAGCGCGAGCGCCTATAATTCACCCCTCCACTTT. This translates into CASSQPNGSASAYNSPLHF.

This clonotype has only a few counts. The CDR3 region has the DNA TGTGCCAGCAGGCCCACCGGGACGTACGAGCAGTACTTC. This translates into CASRPTGTYEQYF. This chain uses TRBV6-6 with TRBJ2-7, with D possibly being TRBD1 or TRBD2 (5 bases each). Germline loops: CDR1 MNHNY, CDR2 SVGAGI (reference sequence). V gave up 6 bases and J gave up 4 bases, with 13 bases separating them. The CDR3 totals 13 residues.

This clonotype was recorded a few times. The genes are TRBV6-1 and TRBJ1-5, with 7 bases lining up with TRBD1. After removal of 5 bases from V and 6 bases from J, the junction contained 16 bases not matched to a gene. The CDR3 covers 17 residues. The germline V gene encodes CDR1 MNHNS and CDR2 SASEGT. The CDR3 protein is CASSRQGGGTRIQPQHF. In DNA, the CDR3 is TGTGCCAGCAGTCGACAGGGAGGTGGCACAAGGATTCAGCCCCAGCATTTT.

This clonotype was seen a few times. The chain links TRBV5-5 to TRBJ2-4; a possible D gene is TRBD2 (5 bases). CDR1 and CDR2 from the germline V gene are SGHKS and YYEKEE (reference sequence). Trimming took 1 base from V and 0 from J, leaving 17 bases between them. The CDR3 is 18 residues long. The CDR3 nucleotides read TGTGCCAGCAGCTTGAAGGGCACTAAAGGAGGAGCCAAAAACATTCAGTACTTC. Encoded protein: CASSLKGTKGGAKNIQYF.

The chain employs TRBV6-4 and TRBJ1-2, with 9 bases identical to TRBD1. V was clipped by 5 bases and J by 5 bases; unmatched bases: 6. The CDR3 consists of 14 residues. In germline, CDR1 is MRHNA, CDR2 SNTAGT. The DNA of the CDR3 is TGTGCCAGCAGTCGCGGGACAGGGAGTTATGGCTACACCTTC. The encoded protein is CASSRGTGSYGYTF.

This clonotype turned up a few times. The chain combines TRBV12-3 or TRBV12-4 with TRBJ1-3, with D perhaps matching TRBD1 (6 bases). There are 17 residues in the CDR3. Trimming stripped 3 bases from V and 0 bases from J, with 15 bases between. The CDR3: CASSLTGSRISGNTIYF. CDR3 DNA sequence: TGTGCCAGCAGTTTGACAGGATCAAGGATCTCTGGAAACACCATATATTTT.

The J gene is TRBJ1-2, the V gene TRBV4-1, with D unclear. V dropped 0 bases and J dropped 3 bases, with 11 bases sitting between them. Per germline, CDR1 MGHRA and CDR2 YSYEKL. This CDR3 spans 15 amino acids. The chain's CDR3 is CASSQDRSSYYGYTF. The CDR3 bases are TGCGCCAGCAGCCAAGACAGGAGTTCTTACTATGGCTACACCTTC.

This clonotype was counted many times. The V gene is TRBV5-1, the J gene TRBJ2-2, with TRBD1 identical over 8 bases. After removal of 2 bases from V and 1 base from J, the junction contained 4 bases not matched to a gene. This CDR3 spans 16 amino acids. Germline V CDR1 and CDR2: SGHRS, YFSETQ. The CDR3 loop is CASSLGQGLNTGELFF. CDR3 nucleotide sequence: TGCGCCAGCAGCTTAGGACAGGGCCTGAACACCGGGGAGCTGTTTTTT.

This sequence joins TRBV10-3 and TRBJ2-1; the match to TRBD2 covers 8 bases. This CDR3 is 15 amino acids long. From germline, CDR1 is ENHRY and CDR2 SYGVKD. Unmatched junction bases numbered 8, after V lost 8 bases and J lost 2 bases. The CDR3 reads CAIRSLAATYNEQFF. CDR3 nucleotides: TGTGCCATCCGATCACTAGCGGCTACCTACAATGAGCAGTTCTTC.

In this sample, this clonotype turned up a few times. The CDR3 DNA is TGCAGCGTTGACAGGGTGGACACTGAAGCTTTCTTT. This encodes CSVDRVDTEAFF. This chain links TRBV29-1 with TRBJ1-1, with D possibly matching TRBD1 (5 bases). Trimming removed 3 bases from V and 3 bases from J, with 8 bases in between. This CDR3 has 12 residues. Germline CDR1 reads SQVTM; CDR2 reads ANQGSEA.

The chain carries TRBV12-3 or TRBV12-4 and TRBJ1-1; D ambiguous. The CDR3 has 12 residues. V dropped 2 bases and J dropped 8 bases, with 9 bases sitting between them. The CDR3 coding sequence is TGTGCCAGCAGTTTACTGCTCTACGAAGCTTTCTTT. The encoded protein is CASSLLLYEAFF.

The DNA of the CDR3 is TGTGCCAGCAGCCATATACAGGGGGACACTGAAGCTTTCTTT. Translated, it gives CASSHIQGDTEAFF. The J gene is TRBJ1-1, the V gene TRBV3-1, with 8 bases lining up with TRBD1. The CDR3 is 14 residues long. V shed 3 bases and J 3 bases; nucleotides not matched to a gene: 3. CDR1 LGHDT and CDR2 YNNKEL come from the germline V gene (reference sequence).

In this sample, this clonotype turned up a few times. The chain couples TRBV12-3 or TRBV12-4 to TRBJ2-1; 8 nucleotides match TRBD1. CDR3 length equals 14 residues. After removal of 5 bases from V and 4 bases from J, the junction contained 4 bases not matched to a gene. CDR3 coding DNA: TGTGCCAGCAGTACCACAGGGGGGTACAATGAGCAGTTCTTC. Residues: CASSTTGGYNEQFF.

J is TRBJ2-7 and V is TRBV20-1; 10 positions match TRBD2. Germline lookup yields CDR1 DFQATT and CDR2 SNEGSKA (reference sequence). V lost 3 bases and J lost 1; bases outside the gene matches: 3. The CDR3 spans 14 residues. CDR3 DNA sequence: TGCAGTGCTAGGAGGGGACTAGCGTCCTACGAGCAGTACTTC. Protein product: CSARRGLASYEQYF.

This clonotype was observed a handful of times. This chain uses TRBV7-9 with TRBJ2-2; D gene unclear. The V gene lost 3 bases and the J gene lost 3 bases, with 14 bases spanning the gap. CDR1 is SEHNR, CDR2 FQNEAQ, per germline (reference sequence). The CDR3 runs to 16 residues. The CDR3 here is CASSLTDGFYTGELFF. DNA for the CDR3: TGTGCCAGCAGCTTGACGGACGGGTTCTACACCGGGGAGCTGTTTTTT.

This clonotype was detected only a few times. The chain carries TRBV5-5 and TRBJ2-7, with 7 bases that match TRBD2. CDR1 is SGHKS and CDR2 is YYEKEE in the germline V gene (reference sequence). With 3 bases clipped from V and 2 bases from J, the junction kept 8 bases outside the gene matches. CDR3 length: 15 residues. The CDR3 loop is CASSSGLTVAYEQYF. In DNA form, the CDR3 reads TGTGCCAGCAGCTCGGGACTAACGGTTGCCTACGAGCAGTACTTC. Full variable domain (outside the CDR3, taken from reference TRBV5-5 and TRBJ2-7): DAGVTQSPTHLIKTRGQQVTLRCSPISGHKSVSWYQQVLGQGPQFIFQYYEKEERGRGNFPDRFSARQFPNYSSELNVNALLLGDSALYLCASSSGLTVAYEQYFGPGTRLTVT.

This chain joins TRBV7-8 and TRBJ2-1, with a possible D match to TRBD1 (6 bases). CDR1 and CDR2 from the germline V gene are SGHVS and FQNEAQ. V lost 7 bases, J lost 3 bases, and 16 bases lay in between. This CDR3 region has 15 residues. CDR3 loop: CASIRSRGSYNEQFF. The CDR3 coding sequence is TGTGCCAGCATTCGGAGTAGGGGGAGCTACAATGAGCAGTTCTTC. Full variable domain (missing parts from reference TRBV7-8 and TRBJ2-1): GAGVSQSPRYKVAKRGQDVALRCDPISGHVSLFWYQQALGQGPEFLTYFQNEAQLDKSGLPSDRFFAERPEGSVSTLKIQRTQQEDSAVYLCASIRSRGSYNEQFFGPGTRLTVL.

The chain combines TRBV15 with TRBJ2-2, with D perhaps matching TRBD1 (6 bases). Germline V gene lookup returns CDR1 LNHNV and CDR2 YYDKDF (reference sequence). The CDR3 loop spans 16 amino acids. The ends were cut back, 1 base at V and 3 bases at J, with 12 bases in the middle. CDR3 sequence: CATSRGDNIYTGELFF. Written as DNA, the CDR3 is TGTGCCACCAGCAGAGGGGACAACATCTACACCGGGGAGCTGTTTTTT.

This clonotype was picked up many times. The rearrangement uses TRBV4-1 and TRBJ2-7, with TRBD1 matching 10 bases. CDR1 and CDR2 from the germline V gene are MGHRA and YSYEKL. The CDR3 length is 13 residues. V was clipped by 0 bases and J by 9 bases; unmatched bases: 2. The DNA for the CDR3 is TGCGCCAGCAGCCAAGACGGACAGGGGGTGCAGTACGTC. This encodes CASSQDGQGVQYV.

The chain uses TRBV12-3 or TRBV12-4 and TRBJ2-1, with TRBD2 identical over 8 bases. V shed 5 bases and J 3 bases; nucleotides not matched to a gene: 12. The CDR3 consists of 17 residues. This CDR3 reads CASSPDRYSGIYNEQFF. CDR3 bases: TGTGCCAGCAGTCCAGACCGCTATAGCGGGATCTACAATGAGCAGTTCTTC.

In DNA form, the CDR3 reads TGCGCCAGCAGCCAACGTGCGGGAGGCGCCTACAATGAGCAGTTCTTC. It codes for CASSQRAGGAYNEQFF. The rearrangement links TRBV4-1 to TRBJ2-1; 8 bases map to TRBD2. The CDR3 has 16 amino acids. Germline trimming cut 2 bases from V and 2 bases from J; bases unmatched to any gene: 5. Per germline, CDR1 MGHRA and CDR2 YSYEKL.

For this clonotype: The germline gene is not matched at one end of the junction; a read error may be the cause. The chain carries TRBV6-1 and TRBJ2-5; no reliable D call. Germline-derived CDR1 and CDR2 are MNHNS and SASEGT. The CDR3 is 10 residues long. The CDR3 DNA sequence: TGTGCCAGCAGTGAAGAGAAAATGAGATTC. This sequence encodes CASSEEKMRF.

This clonotype was picked up a small number of times. This CDR3 reads CASSRVSSGVKTQYF. CDR3 in DNA: TGTGCCAGTAGTAGGGTCAGTAGTGGCGTGAAGACCCAGTACTTC. The V gene is TRBV19, the J gene TRBJ2-5; D is uncertain. The CDR3 length is 15 residues. Trimming left V 4 bases short and J 6 bases short, with 18 bases between. Germline V gene data show CDR1 as LNHDA and CDR2 as SQIVND (reference sequence).

This clonotype occurred a few times. V gene TRBV12-3 or TRBV12-4 combines with J gene TRBJ2-2, with 11 bases fitting TRBD1. V lost 5 bases to trimming and J lost 6 bases; unmatched junction nucleotides: 8. This CDR3 contains 16 residues. The CDR3 region has the DNA TGTGCCAGCAGTACTGGGACAGGGGGTCAGGCCGGGGAGCTGTTTTTT. It translates to CASSTGTGGQAGELFF.